This is a list of T cell receptor beta chains from one sample in a study of tumor-infiltrating lymphocytes in primary liver carcinoma. TCRdb reanalysed the multiplex PCR reads using MiXCR and keeps one entry per CDR3 protein. The sample holds approximately 73,000 distinct CDR3 sequences, 65% to 75% seen once. Sequences were obtained from liver tumor tissue from sampling region 4. The receptor source for this set is a woman aged 60-75 years with primary liver carcinoma and hepatitis B virus infection. Both conserved end residues are part of each CDR3.

v_gene: TRBV11-2
len: 15
CDR3aa: CANILGGVGANVLTF

v_gene: TRBV11-1
len: 20
CDR3aa: CAHRPTPGTSGSRNTGELFF

v_gene: TRBV29-1
len: 14
CDR3aa: CSIPQSGAEETQYF

v_gene: TRBV11-2
len: 13
CDR3aa: CASSLGASIEAFF

v_gene: TRBV6-5
len: 14
CDR3aa: CASSPTGMTGELFF

v_gene: TRBV6-1
len: 16
CDR3aa: CASSPRPSRGDYEQYF

v_gene: TRBV5-4
len: 16
CDR3aa: CASSLKLAGGYNKQFF

v_gene: TRBV29-1
len: 13
CDR3aa: CSVEGRVIDTQYF

v_gene: TRBV28
len: 15
CDR3aa: CASSGRGHNSYEQYF

v_gene: TRBV6-5
len: 14
CDR3aa: CAGSHDKGGYEQYF

v_gene: TRBV29-1
len: 12
CDR3aa: CSGTSGRGEQYF

v_gene: TRBV11-3
len: 19
CDR3aa: CASSAGQGGLAGGFDERFF

v_gene: TRBV29-1
len: 14
CDR3aa: CSVEGTSRAWELLF

v_gene: TRBV11-1
len: 17
CDR3aa: CASSLADSSSGANVLTF

v_gene: TRBV4-2
len: 17
CDR3aa: CASSHEAGLPGKNIRYF

v_gene: TRBV5-6
len: 15
CDR3aa: CASSFSSWDTGKPFF

v_gene: TRBV11-3
len: 14
CDR3aa: CANGLGGSTNEQFF

v_gene: TRBV12-3/TRBV12-4
len: 15
CDR3aa: CASSLEDSPNTEAFF

v_gene: TRBV11-3
len: 14
CDR3aa: CASIQDELNTEAFF

v_gene: TRBV14
len: 15
CDR3aa: CANSLARTGALSAFF

v_gene: TRBV4-2
len: 17
CDR3aa: CASSQEGTGSRTDIQYF

v_gene: TRBV11-1
len: 17
CDR3aa: CASSARPFLVNTVELFF

v_gene: TRBV11-2
len: 15
CDR3aa: CASSSRTRIQENQYF

v_gene: TRBV6-1
len: 13
CDR3aa: CASSLAPYNEQFF

v_gene: TRBV6-6
len: 14
CDR3aa: CASSYGVSGEKVFF

v_gene: TRBV11-2
len: 14
CDR3aa: CASSLIGTANEQFF

v_gene: TRBV6-6
len: 14
CDR3aa: CASSIRTGNNEAFF

v_gene: TRBV28
len: 13
CDR3aa: CASSRTGVDGYTF

v_gene: TRBV6-5
len: 17
CDR3aa: CASSRDSPLGGAKVLAF

v_gene: TRBV6-6
len: 15
CDR3aa: CASRYQTGEHSPLHF

v_gene: TRBV10-3
len: 14
CDR3aa: CAISRQGVLDEQYF

v_gene: TRBV5-7
len: 16
CDR3aa: CASSLVTSGTYNEQFF

v_gene: TRBV6-5
len: 12
CDR3aa: CASRTSTDTQYF

v_gene: TRBV5-1
len: 15
CDR3aa: CASSLFGLADNEQFF

v_gene: TRBV6-5
len: 18
CDR3aa: CASSRRVTGKDYNSPLHF

v_gene: TRBV6-1
len: 15
CDR3aa: CTSSARGDFLETQYF

v_gene: TRBV12-3/TRBV12-4
len: 14
CDR3aa: CASSLLQRDAEASF

v_gene: TRBV11-2
len: 17
CDR3aa: CASSFTPLRSSYDEQFF

v_gene: TRBV10-3
len: 15
CDR3aa: CAISLSIGLDIEAFF

v_gene: TRBV20-1
len: 13
CDR3aa: CSAASRVAGEPFF